This TCR beta chain was retrieved from a study of CD8 T cells in ankylosing spondylitis. Findings of the study overall: A TCR beta motif of about eight highly homologous variants seemed to mark ankylosing spondylitis blood. Past studies reported some motif variants in reactive arthritis synovial fluid and blood.

This clonotype came up a few times. Its antigen is unknown. TCRdb re-called the 5' RACE reads through MiXCR, storing one row per CDR3 protein. Of 350,000 or so distinct CDR3 sequences detected, under 8.5% appear once; the ten largest clones hold approximately 14%. The V end was cut by 4 bases, the J end by 5 bases, with 17 bases between. Germline values: CDR1 MGHRA, CDR2 YSYEKL. The CDR3 extends over 15 amino acids. This clonotype originated in a male donor with ankylosing spondylitis. The sequenced material came from blood, either unsorted or a sorted T cell fraction (not recorded which). This rearrangement joins TRBV4-1 to TRBJ2-5; D is unresolved. The CDR3 reads CASSRGPKGEETQYF. The CDR3 DNA reads as TGCGCCAGCAGCCGCGGCCCAAAGGGTGAGGAGACCCAGTACTTC.